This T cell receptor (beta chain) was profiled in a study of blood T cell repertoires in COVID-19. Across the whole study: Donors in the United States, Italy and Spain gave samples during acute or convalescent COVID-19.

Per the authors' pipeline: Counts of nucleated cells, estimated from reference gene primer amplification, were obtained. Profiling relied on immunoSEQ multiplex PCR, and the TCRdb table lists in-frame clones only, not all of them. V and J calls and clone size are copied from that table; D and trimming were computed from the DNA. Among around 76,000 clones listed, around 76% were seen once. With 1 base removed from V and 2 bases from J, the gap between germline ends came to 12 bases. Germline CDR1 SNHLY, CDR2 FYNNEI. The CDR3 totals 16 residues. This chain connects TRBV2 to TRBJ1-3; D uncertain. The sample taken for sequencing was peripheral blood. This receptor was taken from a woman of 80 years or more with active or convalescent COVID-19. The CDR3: CASSEGRGRTGNTIYF. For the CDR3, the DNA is TGTGCCAGCAGTGAAGGAAGAGGGAGGACTGGAAACACCATATATTTT.